This paragraph covers one T cell receptor (beta chain) sequence. The antigen is undetermined. These data originate in a study of cytomegalovirus exposure and HLA in healthy donors. Study-level background: Early released data comprised around 80 million unique TCRs from HLA-typed donors.

The CDR3 has 17 amino acids. CDR1 and CDR2 (germline): LGHNA, YNFKEQ. Trimming took 0 bases from V and 4 from J; bases not matched to a gene: 9. Study conclusions and caveats: Researchers catalogued about 150 TCR beta chains as cytomegalovirus-associated. Published work reported that the classifier diagnosed cytomegalovirus status with high specificity and sensitivity. In a later analysis, CMV-associated beta chains were mostly HLA-associated, it appeared.

Both 60 Vbeta primers and 13 Jbeta primers went into the PCR. Assay: immunoSEQ multiplex PCR; the TCRdb copy retains only in-frame clones and omits some. Of over 100,000 clones listed, approximately 70% are singletons. Sequencing was carried out using PBMCs. The rearrangement joins TRBV4-2 to TRBJ2-3, with 8 bases lining up with TRBD2. This clonotype originated in a man aged 40-49 years in good health and CMV-seronegative. CDR3 nucleotides: TGTGCCAGCAGCCAAGATTTAACGGGGGGGCCCTCAGATACGCAGTATTTT. Encoded protein: CASSQDLTGGPSDTQYF.